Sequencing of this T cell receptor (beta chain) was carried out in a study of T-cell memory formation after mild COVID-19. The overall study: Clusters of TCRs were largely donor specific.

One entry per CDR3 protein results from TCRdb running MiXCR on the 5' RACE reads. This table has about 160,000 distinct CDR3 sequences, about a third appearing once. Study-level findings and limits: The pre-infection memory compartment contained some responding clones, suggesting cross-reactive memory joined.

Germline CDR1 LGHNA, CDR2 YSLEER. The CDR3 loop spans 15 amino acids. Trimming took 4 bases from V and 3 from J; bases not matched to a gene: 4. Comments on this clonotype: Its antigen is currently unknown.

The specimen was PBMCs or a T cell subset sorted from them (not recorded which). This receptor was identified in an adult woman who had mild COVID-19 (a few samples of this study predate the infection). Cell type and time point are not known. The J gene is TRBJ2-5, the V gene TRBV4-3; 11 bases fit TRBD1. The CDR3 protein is CASSPRDRGEETQYF. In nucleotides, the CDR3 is TGCGCCAGCAGCCCGCGGGACAGGGGGGAAGAGACCCAGTACTTC.